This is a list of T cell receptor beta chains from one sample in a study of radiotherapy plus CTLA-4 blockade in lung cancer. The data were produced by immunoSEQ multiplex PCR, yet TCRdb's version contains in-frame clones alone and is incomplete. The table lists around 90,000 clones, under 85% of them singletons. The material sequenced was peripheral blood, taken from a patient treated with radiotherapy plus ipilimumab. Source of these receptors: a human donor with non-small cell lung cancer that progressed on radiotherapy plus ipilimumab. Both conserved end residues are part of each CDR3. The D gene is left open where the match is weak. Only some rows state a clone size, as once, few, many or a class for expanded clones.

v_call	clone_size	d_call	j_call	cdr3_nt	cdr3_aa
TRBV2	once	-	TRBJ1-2	TGTGCCAGCGACCGGACACGGGATGGCTACACCTTC	CASDRTRDGYTF
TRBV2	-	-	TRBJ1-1	TGTGCCAGCAGGTATGGGGGAGCAGGAGCTTTCTTT	CASRYGGAGAFF
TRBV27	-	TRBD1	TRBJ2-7	TGTGCCACCCGCAAGACAGGGGCGCGGGACGAGCAGTACTTC	CATRKTGARDEQYF
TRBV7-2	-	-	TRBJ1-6	TGTGCCAGCGCCTCCCGATGGAGCTCCTATAATTCACCCCTCCACTTT	CASASRWSSYNSPLHF
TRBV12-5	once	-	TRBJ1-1	TGTGCTAGTGGTACGTCCGGGACGATGAACACTGAAGCTTTCTTT	CASGTSGTMNTEAFF
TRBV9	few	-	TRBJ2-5	TGTGCCAGCAGCACTACAATGACAGGCCTGGGGGAGACCCAGTACTTC	CASSTTMTGLGETQYF
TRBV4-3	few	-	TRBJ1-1	TGCGCCAGCAGCGGACTAAAGAACACTGAAGCTTTCTTT	CASSGLKNTEAFF
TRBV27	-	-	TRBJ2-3	TGTGCCAGCAGTTTATGGGGTAGCCCGTGGGATACGCAGTATTTT	CASSLWGSPWDTQYF
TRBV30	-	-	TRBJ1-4	TGTGCCTGGAGTCCCGGGACGGTTACTAATGAAAAACTGTTTTTT	CAWSPGTVTNEKLFF
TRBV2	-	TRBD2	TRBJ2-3	TGTGCCAGCAGTCTCCTAGCGGGGGATACGCAGTATTTT	CASSLLAGDTQYF
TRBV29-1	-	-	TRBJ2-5	TGCAGCGTTGGTCGACCACCAAGCCAAGAGACCCAGTACTTC	CSVGRPPSQETQYF
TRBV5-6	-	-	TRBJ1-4	TGTGCCAGCAGCTTGTTCTGGGAGGCTGATGAAAAACTGTTTTTT	CASSLFWEADEKLFF
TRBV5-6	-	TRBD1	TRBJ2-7	TGTGCCAGCAGCTTGGCCTGGACAGGTTTCAGCTCCTACGAGCAGTACTTC	CASSLAWTGFSSYEQYF
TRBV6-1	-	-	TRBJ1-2	TGTGCCAGCAGCGCAGGGACCTATGGCTACACCTTC	CASSAGTYGYTF
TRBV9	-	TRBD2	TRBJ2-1	TGTGCCAGCAGTCGCACTAGCGGGGGGAGCTCCTACAATGAGCAGTTCTTC	CASSRTSGGSSYNEQFF
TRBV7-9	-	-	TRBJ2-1	TGTGCCAGCAGCTTACTTCAGGGCAATGAGCAGTTCTTC	CASSLLQGNEQFF
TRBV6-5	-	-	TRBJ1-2	TGTGCCAGCAGTTTGACGGGGGGCTATGGCTACACCTTC	CASSLTGGYGYTF
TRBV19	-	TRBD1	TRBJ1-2	TGTGCCAGTAGTATACCCCTGGACAGGGGGATAGGCTATGGCTACACCTTC	CASSIPLDRGIGYGYTF
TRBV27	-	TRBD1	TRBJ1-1	TGTGCCAGCAGTAACAGGGGATACACTGAAGCTTTCTTT	CASSNRGYTEAFF
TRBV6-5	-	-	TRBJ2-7	TGTGCCAGCAGTTACCGGGACGGGCGCTACGAGCAGTACTTC	CASSYRDGRYEQYF
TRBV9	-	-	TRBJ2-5	TGTGCCAGCAGCCCCACGAATCGATTACAAGAGACCCAGTACTTC	CASSPTNRLQETQYF
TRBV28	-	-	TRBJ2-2	TGTGCCAGCAGTCTTTACGGGGAAGCCGGGGAGCTGTTTTTT	CASSLYGEAGELFF